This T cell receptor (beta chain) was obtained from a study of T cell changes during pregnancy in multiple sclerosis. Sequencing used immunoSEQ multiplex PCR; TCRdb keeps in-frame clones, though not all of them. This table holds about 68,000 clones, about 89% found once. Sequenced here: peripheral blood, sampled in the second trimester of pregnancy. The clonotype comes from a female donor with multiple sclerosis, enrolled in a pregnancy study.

DNA of the CDR3: TGTGCCAGCTCCTCGGACAGCCCGAGGGTCACCGGGGAGCTGTTTTTT. It is translated as CASSSDSPRVTGELFF. The rearrangement uses TRBV18 and TRBJ2-2; D possibly corresponds to TRBD1 (6 bases). V was trimmed by 6 bases and J by 4 bases, leaving 18 bases between them. The CDR3 has 16 amino acids. Germline values: CDR1 KGHSH, CDR2 LQKENI.